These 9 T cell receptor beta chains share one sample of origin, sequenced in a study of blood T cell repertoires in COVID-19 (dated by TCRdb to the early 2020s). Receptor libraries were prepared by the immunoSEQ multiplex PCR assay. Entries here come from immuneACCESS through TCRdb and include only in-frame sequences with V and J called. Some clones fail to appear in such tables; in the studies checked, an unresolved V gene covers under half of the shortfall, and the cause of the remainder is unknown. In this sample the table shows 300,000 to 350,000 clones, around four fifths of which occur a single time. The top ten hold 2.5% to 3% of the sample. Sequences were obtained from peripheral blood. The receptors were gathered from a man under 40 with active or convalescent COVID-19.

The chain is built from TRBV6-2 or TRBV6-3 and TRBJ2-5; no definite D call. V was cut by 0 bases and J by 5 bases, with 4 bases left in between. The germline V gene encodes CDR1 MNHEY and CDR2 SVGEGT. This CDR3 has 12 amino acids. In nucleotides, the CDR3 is TGTGCCAGCAGTTACTCGGAGGAGACCCAGTACTTC. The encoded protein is CASSYSEETQYF.

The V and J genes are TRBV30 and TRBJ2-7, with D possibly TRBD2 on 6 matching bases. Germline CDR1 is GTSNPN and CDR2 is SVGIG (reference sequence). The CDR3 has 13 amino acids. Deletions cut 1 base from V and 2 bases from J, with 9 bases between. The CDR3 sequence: CAWSGSGTYEQYF. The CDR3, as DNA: TGTGCCTGGAGTGGTAGCGGTACCTACGAGCAGTACTTC.

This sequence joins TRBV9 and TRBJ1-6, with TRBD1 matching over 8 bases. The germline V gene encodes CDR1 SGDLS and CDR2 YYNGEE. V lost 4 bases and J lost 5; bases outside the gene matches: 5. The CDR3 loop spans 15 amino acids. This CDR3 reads CASSPRQGNNSPLHF. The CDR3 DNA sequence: TGTGCCAGCAGCCCCCGACAGGGGAATAATTCACCCCTCCACTTT.

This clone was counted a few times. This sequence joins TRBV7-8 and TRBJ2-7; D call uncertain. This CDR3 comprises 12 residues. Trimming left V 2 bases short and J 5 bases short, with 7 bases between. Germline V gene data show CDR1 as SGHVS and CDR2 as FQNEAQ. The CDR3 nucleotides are TGTGCCAGCAGCTTAAATCGGGACGAGCAGTACTTC. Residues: CASSLNRDEQYF.

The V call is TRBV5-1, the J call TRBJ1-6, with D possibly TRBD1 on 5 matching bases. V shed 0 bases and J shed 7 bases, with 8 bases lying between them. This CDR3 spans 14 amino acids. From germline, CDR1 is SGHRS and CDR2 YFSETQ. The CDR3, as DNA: TGCGCCAGCAGCTTGGGACAGTGGAATTCACCCCTCCACTTT. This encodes CASSLGQWNSPLHF. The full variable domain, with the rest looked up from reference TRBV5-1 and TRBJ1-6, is KAGVTQTPRYLIKTRGQQVTLSCSPISGHRSVSWYQQTPGQGLQFLFEYFSETQRNKGNFPGRFSGRQFSNSRSEMNVSTLELGDSALYLCASSLGQWNSPLHFGNGTRLTVT.

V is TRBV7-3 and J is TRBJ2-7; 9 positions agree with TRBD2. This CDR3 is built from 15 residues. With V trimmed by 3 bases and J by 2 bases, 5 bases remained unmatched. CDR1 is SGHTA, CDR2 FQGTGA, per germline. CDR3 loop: CASSLGASGAYEQYF. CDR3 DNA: TGTGCCAGCAGCTTGGGGGCTAGCGGGGCCTACGAGCAGTACTTC.

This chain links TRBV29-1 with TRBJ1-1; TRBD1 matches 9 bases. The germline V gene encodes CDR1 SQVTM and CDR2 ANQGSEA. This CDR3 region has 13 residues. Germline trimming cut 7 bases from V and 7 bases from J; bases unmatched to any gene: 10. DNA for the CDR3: TGCAGCGCCGGGAAAGACAGGGGGAGTGAAGCTTTCTTT. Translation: CSAGKDRGSEAFF.

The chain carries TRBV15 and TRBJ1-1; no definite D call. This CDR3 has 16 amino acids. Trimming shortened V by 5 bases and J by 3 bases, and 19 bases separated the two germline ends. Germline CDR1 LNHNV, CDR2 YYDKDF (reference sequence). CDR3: CATSSVYRRADTEAFF. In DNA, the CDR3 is TGTGCCACCAGCTCCGTCTATCGGCGGGCGGACACTGAAGCTTTCTTT.

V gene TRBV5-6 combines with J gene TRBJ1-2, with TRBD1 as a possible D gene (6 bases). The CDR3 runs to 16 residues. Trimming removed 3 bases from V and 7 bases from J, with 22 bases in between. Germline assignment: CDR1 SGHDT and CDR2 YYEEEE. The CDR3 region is CASSYYDRDILGGYTF. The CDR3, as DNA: TGTGCCAGCAGCTACTACGACCGGGACATCCTTGGTGGCTACACCTTC.